A selection of T cell receptor beta chains follows, all from one sample in a study of blood T cell repertoires in COVID-19. The assay was immunoSEQ multiplex PCR, and TCRdb's table has in-frame clones only and misses some. This table holds about 130,000 clones, about 76% found once. Sequencing was carried out using peripheral blood. All receptors come from a woman between 65 and 79 years old with COVID-19, enrolled during active disease. CDR3s include the opening cysteine and the closing phenylalanine or tryptophan. A D gene is named only where the DNA matches it firmly. Where a row states a size, it is once, few, many or the class of an expanded clone; other rows omit it.

size,V,J,D,CDR3,DNA
-,TRBV27,TRBJ1-1,TRBD1,CASSSFPGTGLEAFF,TGTGCCAGCAGTTCGTTCCCCGGGACAGGCCTTGAAGCTTTCTTT
-,TRBV9,TRBJ2-3,TRBD2,CASSGGTSGSTDTQYF,TGTGCCAGCAGCGGAGGGACTAGCGGCAGCACAGATACGCAGTATTTT
-,TRBV28,TRBJ1-6,-,CASSLAGTGAYNSPLHF,TGTGCCAGCAGTTTAGCGGGCACCGGGGCCTATAATTCACCCCTCCACTTT
-,TRBV4-2,TRBJ2-7,-,CASSQDIGRYYEQYF,TGTGCCAGCAGCCAAGATATCGGCAGGTACTACGAGCAGTACTTC
-,TRBV5-1,TRBJ2-3,-,CASSLDLGLTDTQYF,TGCGCCAGCAGCTTGGACCTAGGTCTGACAGATACGCAGTATTTT
-,TRBV29-1,TRBJ1-2,-,CSVERQRGGYTF,TGCAGCGTTGAAAGACAGAGAGGAGGCTACACCTTC
-,TRBV7-6,TRBJ1-1,-,CASSLVDRGNTEAFF,TGTGCCAGCAGCTTAGTAGACAGAGGGAACACTGAAGCTTTCTTT
-,TRBV19,TRBJ1-5,-,CASSTPLGGVQPQHF,TGTGCCAGTAGTACACCGCTGGGAGGGGTTCAGCCCCAGCATTTT
-,TRBV4-3,TRBJ2-3,-,CASSQESLDTQYF,TGCGCCAGCAGCCAAGAGTCTTTGGATACGCAGTATTTT
-,TRBV7-9,TRBJ1-1,TRBD1,CASSLDAGGRTEAFF,TGTGCCAGCAGCTTAGATGCAGGGGGGAGGACTGAAGCTTTCTTT
-,TRBV5-6,TRBJ2-6,-,CASSPRTGLGANVLTF,TGTGCCAGCAGCCCGCGAACAGGGCTTGGGGCCAACGTCCTGACTTTC
few,TRBV24-1,TRBJ2-3,TRBD2,CATSKGLAAGGTQYF,TGTGCCACCAGTAAGGGACTAGCGGCCGGAGGTACGCAGTATTTT
once,TRBV6-5,TRBJ1-5,TRBD1,CASRPGQGSQPQHF,TGTGCCAGCAGGCCGGGACAGGGGAGTCAGCCCCAGCATTTT
-,TRBV30,TRBJ2-3,TRBD2,CAWKIGGGPDTQYF,TGTGCCTGGAAGATCGGGGGGGGACCAGATACGCAGTATTTT
-,TRBV11-3,TRBJ2-1,TRBD2,CASSLDRTSGYNEQFF,TGTGCCAGCAGCTTAGATCGGACTAGCGGCTACAATGAGCAGTTCTTC
few,TRBV7-8,TRBJ1-4,TRBD1,CASSLTRGTNEKLFF,TGTGCCAGCAGCTTAACCAGGGGGACTAATGAAAAACTGTTTTTT